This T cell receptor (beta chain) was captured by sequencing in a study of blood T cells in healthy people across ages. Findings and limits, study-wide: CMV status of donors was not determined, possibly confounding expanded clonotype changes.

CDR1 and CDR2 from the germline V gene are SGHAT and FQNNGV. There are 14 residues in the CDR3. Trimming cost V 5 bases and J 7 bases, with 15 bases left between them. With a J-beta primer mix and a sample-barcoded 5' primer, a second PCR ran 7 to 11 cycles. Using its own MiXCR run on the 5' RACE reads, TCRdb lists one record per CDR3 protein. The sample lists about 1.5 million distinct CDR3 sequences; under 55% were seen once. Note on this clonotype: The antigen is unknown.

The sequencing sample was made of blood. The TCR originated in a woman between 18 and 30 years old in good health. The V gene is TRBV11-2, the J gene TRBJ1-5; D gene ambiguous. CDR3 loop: CASSDGPSGQPQHF. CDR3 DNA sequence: TGTGCCAGCAGCGACGGACCGAGCGGCCAGCCCCAGCATTTT.